The 10 T cell receptor beta chains below all came from one sample that was sequenced in a study of T cells expressing NK-cell markers. TCRdb re-analyzed the 5' RACE reads; it lists each CDR3 protein once, without DNA. This sample contains around 100,000 distinct CDR3 sequences. Sequencing input: blood T cells: a sorted CD56 or NKG2C T cell subset, CD4+ or CD8+ T cells, or bulk PBMC T cells (not recorded which). The receptors stem from a woman aged 18 to 75 in good health.

The chain carries TRBV29-1 and TRBJ2-5; TCRdb indicates TRBD2, and absent DNA this call remains unverified. Germline loops: CDR1 SQVTM, CDR2 ANQGSEA. CDR3 length: 13 residues. CDR3 amino acids: CSGVGLAAETQYF.

The genes are TRBV7-2 and TRBJ2-3; TCRdb reports TRBD2, a call that lacks DNA to check it against. Germline assignment: CDR1 SGHTA and CDR2 FQGNSA. The CDR3 runs 18 residues. The CDR3 spells CASSLALAGGLGADTQYF.

The chain couples TRBV7-2 to TRBJ1-2. This CDR3 comprises 12 residues. CDR1 is SGHTA, CDR2 FQGNSA, per germline. CDR3 sequence: CASSARNYGYTF. The entire variable domain, with the rest obtained from reference TRBV7-2 and TRBJ1-2, is as follows: GAGVSQSPSNKVTEKGKDVELRCDPISGHTALYWYRQSLGQGLEFLIYFQGNSAPDKSGLPSDRFSAERTGGSVSTLTIQRTQQEDSAVYLCASSARNYGYTFGSGTRLTVV.

This chain joins TRBV28 and TRBJ2-7; the D call of TRBD2 rests on TCRdb alone, since no DNA is present to check it. The CDR3 is 16 residues long. The germline CDR1 and CDR2 sequences are MDHEN and SYDVKM. The CDR3 region is CASSQRLAGADYEQYF.

V usage is TRBV7-9 and J usage is TRBJ2-5; with no DNA, the TCRdb D assignment of TRBD1 cannot be verified. CDR3 length: 15 residues. Germline V gene lookup returns CDR1 SEHNR and CDR2 FQNEAQ (reference sequence). CDR3 sequence reads: CASSFREGDQETQYF.

The chain combines TRBV29-1 with TRBJ1-2; the TCRdb D gene call, TRBD1, has no DNA to confirm it. CDR1 is SQVTM and CDR2 is ANQGSEA in the germline V gene. The CDR3 runs to 13 residues. CDR3 residues: CSVETGGDYGYTF.

The V call is TRBV4-1, the J call TRBJ1-5. The CDR3 totals 14 residues. Germline CDR1 is MGHRA and CDR2 is YSYEKL. CDR3 sequence reads: CASSQDFGNQPQHF.

The CDR3 loop reads CASSLTWAGGTGELFF. This chain links TRBV6-1 with TRBJ2-2; without DNA, the TCRdb call of TRBD1 cannot be checked. The CDR3 is 16 residues long. Germline CDR1 and CDR2: MNHNS and SASEGT.

This chain uses TRBV12-3 or TRBV12-4 with TRBJ2-1; lacking DNA, the TRBD1 call made by TCRdb goes unchecked. The CDR3 extends over 19 amino acids. CDR3 sequence reads: CASSSHSLRTGGSGNEQFF.

The V call is TRBV12-3 or TRBV12-4, the J call TRBJ2-2; the D gene TCRdb calls, TRBD1, cannot be checked with no DNA. The CDR3 runs 16 residues. The CDR3 sequence: CASSPPGILNTGELFF.